This T cell receptor (beta chain) emerged from a study of a mutant IDH1 vaccine in newly diagnosed glioma. Study information: Scheduled for weeks 1, 3, 5, 7, 11, 15, 19 and 23, eight vaccinations were given to patients. Most patients had received both radiotherapy and temozolomide, the prior options being radiotherapy, temozolomide, or both. Investigators started vaccination 4-6 weeks after radiotherapy alone, or with temozolomide cycles.

The time point was: week 5, during vaccination. Each dose delivered 300 ug of mutant IDH1 20-mer peptide subcutaneously with imiquimod. TCRdb keeps only in-frame clones here, not all; method: immunoSEQ multiplex PCR. The table shows around 50,000 clones, with around 78% occurring only once. In the case of this clone: Its matching antigen is unknown.

The CDR3 covers 14 residues. Germline CDR1 LGHNA, CDR2 YSLEER. Trimming pared 0 bases from V and 1 base from J, leaving 6 bases between. The sequencing here drew on PBMCs, taken from a glioma patient whose treatment included an IDH1 peptide vaccine. This clonotype originated in a middle-aged man with glioma. J is TRBJ1-1 and V is TRBV4-3; D remains unclear. For the CDR3, the DNA is TGCGCCAGCAGCCAAGATAGCGGGAACACTGAAGCTTTCTTT. This gives the protein CASSQDSGNTEAFF.